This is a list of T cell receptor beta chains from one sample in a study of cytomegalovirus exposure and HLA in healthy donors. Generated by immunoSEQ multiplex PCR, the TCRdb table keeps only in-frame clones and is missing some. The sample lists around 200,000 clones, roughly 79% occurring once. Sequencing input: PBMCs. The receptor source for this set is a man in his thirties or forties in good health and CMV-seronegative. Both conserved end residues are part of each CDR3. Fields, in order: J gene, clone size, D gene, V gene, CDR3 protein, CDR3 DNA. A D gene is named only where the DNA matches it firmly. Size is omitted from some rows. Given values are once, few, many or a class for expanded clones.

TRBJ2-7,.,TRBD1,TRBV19,CASKGGTGSYEQYF,TGTGCCAGTAAGGGCGGGACAGGGAGCTACGAGCAGTACTTC
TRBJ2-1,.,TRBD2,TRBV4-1,CASSRGRSGSSYNEQFF,TGCGCCAGCAGCCGAGGGAGGAGCGGGAGCTCCTACAATGAGCAGTTCTTC
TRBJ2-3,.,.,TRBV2,CASHRPQGVGTDTQYF,TGTGCCAGCCACAGACCACAGGGTGTAGGCACAGATACGCAGTATTTT
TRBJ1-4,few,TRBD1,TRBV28,CASTEAGGYVGEKLFF,TGTGCCAGCACCGAGGCAGGGGGCTACGTCGGTGAAAAACTGTTTTTT
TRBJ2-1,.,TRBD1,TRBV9,CASRGIGGVTGGYYEQFF,TGTGCCAGCAGGGGGATAGGGGGCGTAACAGGGGGCTATTATGAGCAGTTCTTC
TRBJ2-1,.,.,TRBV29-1,CSVYGTGSSYNEQFF,TGCAGCGTTTACGGCACAGGGAGCTCCTACAATGAGCAGTTCTTC
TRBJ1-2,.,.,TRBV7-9,CASSLFKGRQTYNYGYTF,TGTGCCAGCAGCTTATTTAAGGGTCGACAGACTTATAACTATGGCTACACCTTC
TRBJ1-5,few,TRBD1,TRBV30,CAWSDRGQPQHF,TGTGCCTGGTCGGACAGGGGTCAGCCCCAGCATTTT
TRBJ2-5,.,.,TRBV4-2,CASSQDESGTQYF,TGTGCCAGCAGCCAAGATGAGTCGGGGACCCAGTACTTC
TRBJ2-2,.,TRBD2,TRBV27,CASSPLAVRHTGELFF,TGTGCCAGCAGTCCGCTAGCGGTGCGCCACACCGGGGAGCTGTTTTTT
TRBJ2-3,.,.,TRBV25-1,CASSETRHTQYF,TGTGCCAGCAGTGAAACTAGGCATACGCAGTATTTT